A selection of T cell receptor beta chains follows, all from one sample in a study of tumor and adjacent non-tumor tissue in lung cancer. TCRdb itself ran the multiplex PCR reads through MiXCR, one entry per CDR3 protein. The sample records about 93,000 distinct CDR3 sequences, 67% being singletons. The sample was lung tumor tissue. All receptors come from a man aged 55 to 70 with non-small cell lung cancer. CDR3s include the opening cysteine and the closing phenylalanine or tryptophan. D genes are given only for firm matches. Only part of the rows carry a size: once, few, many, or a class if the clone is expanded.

CDR3nt: TGTGCCAGCAGTTACTCGTTGACTAGCGGGCAAGAGACCCAGTACTTC
CDR3aa: CASSYSLTSGQETQYF
d_gene: TRBD2
abundance: many
j_gene: TRBJ2-5
v_gene: TRBV6-5

CDR3nt: TGCAACGATGAAGTCGGGCTAGTAGGCAATGAGCAGTTCTTC
CDR3aa: CNDEVGLVGNEQFF
d_gene: NA
abundance: NA
j_gene: TRBJ2-1
v_gene: TRBV29-1

CDR3nt: TGTGCCAGCACCGATCCCGGGGCGGCCACCTACGAGCAGTACTTC
CDR3aa: CASTDPGAATYEQYF
d_gene: NA
abundance: NA
j_gene: TRBJ2-7
v_gene: TRBV6-2/TRBV6-3

CDR3nt: TGTGCCAGCAGCCAAGAAGGTGACACGTATAATTCACCCATCCACTTT
CDR3aa: CASSQEGDTYNSPIHF
d_gene: NA
abundance: NA
j_gene: TRBJ1-6
v_gene: TRBV4-2

CDR3nt: TGTGCCAGCAGCCCAACACTAGCGGGTTCCTACAATGAGCAGTTCTTC
CDR3aa: CASSPTLAGSYNEQFF
d_gene: TRBD2
abundance: many
j_gene: TRBJ2-1
v_gene: TRBV11-3

CDR3nt: TGCGCCAGCAGTGAATCGCCGGACACCGGGGATCTGTTTTTT
CDR3aa: CASSESPDTGDLFF
d_gene: NA
abundance: NA
j_gene: TRBJ2-2
v_gene: TRBV10-1

CDR3nt: TGTGCCAGCAGTTTTTTAGGGACGGAGAACACCGGGGAGCTGTTTTTT
CDR3aa: CASSFLGTENTGELFF
d_gene: NA
abundance: NA
j_gene: TRBJ2-2
v_gene: TRBV28

CDR3nt: TGTGCCAGAAGCTTAGGAGGGTCGGTCCAAGTGACCCATTACTTC
CDR3aa: CARSLGGSVQVTHYF
d_gene: NA
abundance: NA
j_gene: TRBJ2-5
v_gene: TRBV11-2

CDR3nt: TGTACCAGCAGTTACTCGGTCAACGGTGAGACCCAGTACTTC
CDR3aa: CTSSYSVNGETQYF
d_gene: NA
abundance: NA
j_gene: TRBJ2-5
v_gene: TRBV6-5

CDR3nt: TGTGCCGACAGTGTACGACTAGCGGCTAACAATGAGCAGTTCTTC
CDR3aa: CADSVRLAANNEQFF
d_gene: TRBD2
abundance: once
j_gene: TRBJ2-1
v_gene: TRBV6-1

CDR3nt: TGTGCCAGCAGCTTAGAAGGGGAGGGCTCCTACGAGCAGTACTTC
CDR3aa: CASSLEGEGSYEQYF
d_gene: TRBD2
abundance: NA
j_gene: TRBJ2-7
v_gene: TRBV11-3

CDR3nt: TGCGCCAGCAGCCCCGGGACTCAGACAGAAGAGACCCAGTACTTC
CDR3aa: CASSPGTQTEETQYF
d_gene: NA
abundance: many
j_gene: TRBJ2-5
v_gene: TRBV5-1

CDR3nt: TGTGCCAGCAGCCGGATGGGGGAACCTTACGAGCAGTACTTC
CDR3aa: CASSRMGEPYEQYF
d_gene: NA
abundance: many
j_gene: TRBJ2-7
v_gene: TRBV5-4

CDR3nt: TGTGCCAGTAGTGGACTAGCGGGGTTAGATACGCAGTATTTT
CDR3aa: CASSGLAGLDTQYF
d_gene: TRBD2
abundance: NA
j_gene: TRBJ2-3
v_gene: TRBV19

CDR3nt: TGTGGTGTTGCTACAGAGCCCTACGAGCAGTACTTC
CDR3aa: CGVATEPYEQYF
d_gene: NA
abundance: NA
j_gene: TRBJ2-7
v_gene: TRBV29-1

CDR3nt: TGCAGTGTTTGGAGCGGAATAGATACGCAGTATTTT
CDR3aa: CSVWSGIDTQYF
d_gene: NA
abundance: NA
j_gene: TRBJ2-3
v_gene: TRBV29-1

CDR3nt: TGTGCCAGCAGTTGGACCGAGGGGAGGGAGACCCAGTACTTC
CDR3aa: CASSWTEGRETQYF
d_gene: NA
abundance: few
j_gene: TRBJ2-5
v_gene: TRBV28

CDR3nt: TGTGTCAGCAGTTCCTTGGGGGGGACTGAAGCTTTCTTT
CDR3aa: CVSSSLGGTEAFF
d_gene: NA
abundance: NA
j_gene: TRBJ1-1
v_gene: TRBV6-5

CDR3nt: TGTGCCAGCAGCTCGGGACTAGCGGGGGGAATCGGGGAGCTGTTTTTT
CDR3aa: CASSSGLAGGIGELFF
d_gene: TRBD2
abundance: many
j_gene: TRBJ2-2
v_gene: TRBV11-2

CDR3nt: TGTGCCAGCAGTCCCCGGGATAGCGGCAGGTCCTACGAGCAGTACTTC
CDR3aa: CASSPRDSGRSYEQYF
d_gene: NA
abundance: many
j_gene: TRBJ2-7
v_gene: TRBV6-2/TRBV6-3

CDR3nt: TGTGTTAGCAGTTATGGTAGAAGAGTTGAGCAGTTCTTC
CDR3aa: CVSSYGRRVEQFF
d_gene: NA
abundance: NA
j_gene: TRBJ2-1
v_gene: TRBV12-3/TRBV12-4

CDR3nt: TGTGCCAGCAGTTCCGGGGGCGGGTACGAGCAGTACTTC
CDR3aa: CASSSGGGYEQYF
d_gene: NA
abundance: many
j_gene: TRBJ2-7
v_gene: TRBV28

CDR3nt: TGCAGTGTTAGAGGGGTTTTAGCGAACACTGAAGCTTCCTTT
CDR3aa: CSVRGVLANTEASF
d_gene: NA
abundance: NA
j_gene: TRBJ1-1
v_gene: TRBV20-1

CDR3nt: TGCAGCGCCAAGCCCTACCTCCAGACAGGTCAAGAGACAAAGTACTTC
CDR3aa: CSAKPYLQTGQETKYF
d_gene: NA
abundance: NA
j_gene: TRBJ2-5
v_gene: TRBV29-1

CDR3nt: TGTGTCAGCAGCCAAGACTCCCGGGTTTCTGGAAACACCATATATTTT
CDR3aa: CVSSQDSRVSGNTIYF
d_gene: NA
abundance: NA
j_gene: TRBJ1-3
v_gene: TRBV4-2

CDR3nt: TGCAGCGTCGACTGTCCCTGCGGGAGTGTGTACGAGCAGTACTTC
CDR3aa: CSVDCPCGSVYEQYF
d_gene: TRBD2
abundance: NA
j_gene: TRBJ2-7
v_gene: TRBV29-1

CDR3nt: TGTGCCTGCAGCCAAGACCCGGGACGAACAGGGGATGAGCAGTCCTTC
CDR3aa: CACSQDPGRTGDEQSF
d_gene: TRBD1
abundance: NA
j_gene: TRBJ2-1
v_gene: TRBV4-2

CDR3nt: TGCGCCAGCATCATGGACGATCTCTCTGGGGCCAACGTCCTGACTTTC
CDR3aa: CASIMDDLSGANVLTF
d_gene: NA
abundance: NA
j_gene: TRBJ2-6
v_gene: TRBV5-1

CDR3nt: TGTGCCAGCTTCTTGAACGGGAGCTCCTACAATGAGCAGTTCTTC
CDR3aa: CASFLNGSSYNEQFF
d_gene: NA
abundance: NA
j_gene: TRBJ2-1
v_gene: TRBV6-2/TRBV6-3

CDR3nt: TGTGCCAGCAGCCAAGCAGGGGGACGGGGCAATCAGCCCCAGCATTTT
CDR3aa: CASSQAGGRGNQPQHF
d_gene: TRBD1
abundance: NA
j_gene: TRBJ1-5
v_gene: TRBV4-1

CDR3nt: TGTGCCAGCAGCGGGGGACAGGGGCGGTCTAGAGCCGAGGTCCTGGCTTTC
CDR3aa: CASSGGQGRSRAEVLAF
d_gene: TRBD1
abundance: NA
j_gene: TRBJ2-6
v_gene: TRBV11-1

CDR3nt: TGCAGTGCTAGACCCCCCAAGGGTCCGAACACTGAAGCTTTCTTT
CDR3aa: CSARPPKGPNTEAFF
d_gene: NA
abundance: many
j_gene: TRBJ1-1
v_gene: TRBV20-1

CDR3nt: TGTGCCAGCAGCTCGACTAGCGGGAGGAGTTACAATGAGCAGTTCTTC
CDR3aa: CASSSTSGRSYNEQFF
d_gene: TRBD2
abundance: medium-sized
j_gene: TRBJ2-1
v_gene: TRBV11-2

CDR3nt: TGCAGTGCTAGAGAAGCACAGGGTCTCGGAGAGCAGTACTTC
CDR3aa: CSAREAQGLGEQYF
d_gene: NA
abundance: many
j_gene: TRBJ2-7
v_gene: TRBV20-1

CDR3nt: TGTGCCAGCAGTTATACTTGGGGGGAGACCCAGTACTTC
CDR3aa: CASSYTWGETQYF
d_gene: NA
abundance: many
j_gene: TRBJ2-5
v_gene: TRBV6-5

CDR3nt: TGTGCCAACAGCTTGGAACAGGAGTATGGCTACACCTTC
CDR3aa: CANSLEQEYGYTF
d_gene: NA
abundance: NA
j_gene: TRBJ1-2
v_gene: TRBV5-6

CDR3nt: TGTGCCAGTAGACAGACAGGGGTCACCGGGGAGCTGTTTTTT
CDR3aa: CASRQTGVTGELFF
d_gene: TRBD1
abundance: NA
j_gene: TRBJ2-2
v_gene: TRBV19

CDR3nt: TGTGCCAGCCGAAATGGAGGGGGGGGCTCCAATGAGCAGTTCTTC
CDR3aa: CASRNGGGGSNEQFF
d_gene: NA
abundance: few
j_gene: TRBJ2-1
v_gene: TRBV21-1

CDR3nt: TGTGGCAGATTCGAAGGGCTGGATACGCAGTATTTT
CDR3aa: CGRFEGLDTQYF
d_gene: NA
abundance: NA
j_gene: TRBJ2-3
v_gene: TRBV11-2

CDR3nt: TGCAGTGCTAGAGATCCGGGAAATCAGCCCCAGCATTTT
CDR3aa: CSARDPGNQPQHF
d_gene: NA
abundance: NA
j_gene: TRBJ1-5
v_gene: TRBV20-1

CDR3nt: TGTGCCAGCAGCACTAGCGTACGAGAGACCCAGTACTTC
CDR3aa: CASSTSVRETQYF
d_gene: TRBD2
abundance: NA
j_gene: TRBJ2-5
v_gene: TRBV7-9

CDR3nt: TGCAGCGACCAGGGACAGTGGGATCAGCCCCAGCACTTT
CDR3aa: CSDQGQWDQPQHF
d_gene: TRBD1
abundance: NA
j_gene: TRBJ1-5
v_gene: TRBV29-1

CDR3nt: TGTGCCAGGAGCCAAAGGCCTAACAATGAAAAACTGTTTTTT
CDR3aa: CARSQRPNNEKLFF
d_gene: NA
abundance: NA
j_gene: TRBJ1-4
v_gene: TRBV4-3

CDR3nt: TGCAGTGCTAGAGATAAAGGACTAGCGGGAGTAGTAAAGACCCAGTACTTC
CDR3aa: CSARDKGLAGVVKTQYF
d_gene: TRBD2
abundance: NA
j_gene: TRBJ2-5
v_gene: TRBV20-1

CDR3nt: TGTGCCAGCAGCCAAGATGAGAAATGGGACAAGAATAATTTACCCATCCACTTT
CDR3aa: CASSQDEKWDKNNLPIHF
d_gene: NA
abundance: NA
j_gene: TRBJ1-6
v_gene: TRBV4-2

CDR3nt: TGTGCCAGCAGATCTACAGGGGTTGGGTATGGCTACACCTTC
CDR3aa: CASRSTGVGYGYTF
d_gene: TRBD1
abundance: few
j_gene: TRBJ1-2
v_gene: TRBV28

CDR3nt: TGTGCCAGCAGCTTCTTAGCGGGAGGCTCGAGCGGGTACAAAGAGCAGTTCTTC
CDR3aa: CASSFLAGGSSGYKEQFF
d_gene: TRBD2
abundance: NA
j_gene: TRBJ2-1
v_gene: TRBV7-9

CDR3nt: TGTGCCAGCAGTTTCGGTCCTGGTGGAGATGGAGATACGCAGTATTTT
CDR3aa: CASSFGPGGDGDTQYF
d_gene: NA
abundance: many
j_gene: TRBJ2-3
v_gene: TRBV28

CDR3nt: TGTGCCAGCAGGACTCCACAGGGAGTCCACGAGAAGTATTTC
CDR3aa: CASRTPQGVHEKYF
d_gene: NA
abundance: NA
j_gene: TRBJ2-7
v_gene: TRBV6-6

CDR3nt: TGTGCCACCAGCAGAGAACAGGGTCCCTACGAGCAGTACTTC
CDR3aa: CATSREQGPYEQYF
d_gene: NA
abundance: NA
j_gene: TRBJ2-7
v_gene: TRBV15

CDR3nt: TGCAGCGCTGAAGGTATACACAGCTCCTACAATGAGCACTTCTTC
CDR3aa: CSAEGIHSSYNEHFF
d_gene: NA
abundance: NA
j_gene: TRBJ2-1
v_gene: TRBV29-1

CDR3nt: TGCAGTACTGGCCGACAGTACAACGAGCAGTTCTTC
CDR3aa: CSTGRQYNEQFF
d_gene: NA
abundance: NA
j_gene: TRBJ2-1
v_gene: TRBV20-1

CDR3nt: TGTACCAGCAGTTACTCGAGACTAGGCAATGAGCAGTTCTTC
CDR3aa: CTSSYSRLGNEQFF
d_gene: NA
abundance: NA
j_gene: TRBJ2-1
v_gene: TRBV6-5

CDR3nt: TGTGCCAGCAGTGAAATACTCGGGGCTTACGAGCAGTACTTC
CDR3aa: CASSEILGAYEQYF
d_gene: NA
abundance: many
j_gene: TRBJ2-7
v_gene: TRBV6-1

CDR3nt: TGTGCCAGCAGCTATCACAGGGCCAGGGTGAGCACTGAAGCCTTCTTT
CDR3aa: CASSYHRARVSTEAFF
d_gene: NA
abundance: many
j_gene: TRBJ1-1
v_gene: TRBV11-2

CDR3nt: TGTGCCAGCAGTTTTGACGGGGGGGTATTCGAGCTGTACTTC
CDR3aa: CASSFDGGVFELYF
d_gene: TRBD2
abundance: NA
j_gene: TRBJ2-7
v_gene: TRBV12-3/TRBV12-4

CDR3nt: TGTGCCAGCAGTTACACTCTTGGACAGGGCTCTGGGGCCAACGTCCTGACTTTC
CDR3aa: CASSYTLGQGSGANVLTF
d_gene: TRBD1
abundance: many
j_gene: TRBJ2-6
v_gene: TRBV6-2/TRBV6-3

CDR3nt: TGTGCCTCCGCGCCGCTACAGGGGGCGCGTGGCTATGGCTACACCTTC
CDR3aa: CASAPLQGARGYGYTF
d_gene: TRBD1
abundance: many
j_gene: TRBJ1-2
v_gene: TRBV6-5

CDR3nt: TGTGCCAGCAGCCACGCCCGGAGAAGCTCCTACAATGAACAGTCCTTC
CDR3aa: CASSHARRSSYNEQSF
d_gene: NA
abundance: NA
j_gene: TRBJ2-1
v_gene: TRBV11-3